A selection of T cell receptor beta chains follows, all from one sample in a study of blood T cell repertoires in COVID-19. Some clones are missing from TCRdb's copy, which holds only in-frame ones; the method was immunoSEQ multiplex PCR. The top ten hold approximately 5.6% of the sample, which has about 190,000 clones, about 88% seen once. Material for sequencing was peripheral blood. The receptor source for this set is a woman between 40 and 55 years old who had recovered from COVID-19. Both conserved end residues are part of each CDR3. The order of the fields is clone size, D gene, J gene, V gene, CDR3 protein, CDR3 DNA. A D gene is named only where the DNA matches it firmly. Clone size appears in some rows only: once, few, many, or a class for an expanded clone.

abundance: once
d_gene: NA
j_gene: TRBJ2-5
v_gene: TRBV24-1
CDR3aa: CATASGQETQYF
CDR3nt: TGTGCCACCGCGAGCGGACAAGAGACCCAGTACTTC

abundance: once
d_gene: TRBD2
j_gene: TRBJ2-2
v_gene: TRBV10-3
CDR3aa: CAIMGTRGTGELFF
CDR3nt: TGTGCCATCATGGGGACTAGAGGAACCGGGGAGCTGTTTTTT

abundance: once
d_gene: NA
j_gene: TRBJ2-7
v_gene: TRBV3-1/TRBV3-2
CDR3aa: CASSQRGHSYEQYF
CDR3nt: TGTGCCAGCAGCCAGAGAGGCCACTCCTACGAGCAGTACTTC

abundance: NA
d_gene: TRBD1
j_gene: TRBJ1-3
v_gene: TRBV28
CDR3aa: CASSPGGSGNTIYF
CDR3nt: TGTGCCAGCAGCCCAGGGGGGTCCGGAAACACCATATATTTT

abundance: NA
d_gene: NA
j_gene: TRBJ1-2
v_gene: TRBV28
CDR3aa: CAAEVNDGSYGYTF
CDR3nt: TGTGCCGCCGAGGTTAACGACGGGAGCTATGGCTACACCTTC

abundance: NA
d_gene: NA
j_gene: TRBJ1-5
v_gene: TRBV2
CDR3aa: CASSETRNQPQHF
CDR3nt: TGTGCCAGCAGTGAAACCAGGAATCAGCCCCAGCATTTT

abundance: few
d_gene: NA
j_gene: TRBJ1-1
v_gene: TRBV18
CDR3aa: CASSPTGNTEAFF
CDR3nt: TGTGCCAGCTCACCGACAGGGAACACTGAAGCTTTCTTT

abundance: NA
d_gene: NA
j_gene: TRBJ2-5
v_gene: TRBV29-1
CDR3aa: CSVEVGRAQETQYF
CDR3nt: TGCAGCGTTGAGGTCGGCAGGGCCCAAGAGACCCAGTACTTC

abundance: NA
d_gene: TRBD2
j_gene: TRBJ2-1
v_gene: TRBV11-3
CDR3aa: CASSLRLASYNEQFF
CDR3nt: TGTGCCAGCAGCCTCAGACTAGCGTCCTACAATGAGCAGTTCTTC

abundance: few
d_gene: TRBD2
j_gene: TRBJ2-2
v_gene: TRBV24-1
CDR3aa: CATSVSGNLNTGELFF
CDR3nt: TGTGCCACCAGTGTTAGCGGGAACCTGAACACCGGGGAGCTGTTTTTT

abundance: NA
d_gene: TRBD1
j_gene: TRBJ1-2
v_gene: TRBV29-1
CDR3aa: CSVAGGWDGYTF
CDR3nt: TGCAGCGTCGCAGGGGGCTGGGATGGCTACACCTTC

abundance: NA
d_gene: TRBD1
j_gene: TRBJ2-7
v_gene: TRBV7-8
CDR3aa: CASSLDRGYEQYF
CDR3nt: TGTGCCAGCAGCTTAGACAGGGGTTACGAGCAGTACTTC

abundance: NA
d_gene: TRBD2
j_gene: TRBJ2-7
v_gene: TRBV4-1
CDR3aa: CASSQDRTSGNEQYF
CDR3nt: TGCGCCAGCAGCCAAGACAGGACTAGCGGGAACGAGCAGTACTTC

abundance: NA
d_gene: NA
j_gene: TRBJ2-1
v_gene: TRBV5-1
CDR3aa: CASSLGQNPSNEQFF
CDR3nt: TGCGCCAGCAGCTTGGGGCAGAACCCCTCGAATGAGCAGTTCTTC

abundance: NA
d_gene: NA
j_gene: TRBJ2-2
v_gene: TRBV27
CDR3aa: CASSPQVGGTGELFF
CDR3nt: TGTGCCAGCAGCCCCCAGGTCGGTGGCACCGGGGAGCTGTTTTTT

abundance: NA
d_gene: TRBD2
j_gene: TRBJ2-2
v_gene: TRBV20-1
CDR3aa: CSASRTSGRGTGELFF
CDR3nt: TGCAGTGCTAGTAGAACTAGCGGGAGAGGGACCGGGGAGCTGTTTTTT